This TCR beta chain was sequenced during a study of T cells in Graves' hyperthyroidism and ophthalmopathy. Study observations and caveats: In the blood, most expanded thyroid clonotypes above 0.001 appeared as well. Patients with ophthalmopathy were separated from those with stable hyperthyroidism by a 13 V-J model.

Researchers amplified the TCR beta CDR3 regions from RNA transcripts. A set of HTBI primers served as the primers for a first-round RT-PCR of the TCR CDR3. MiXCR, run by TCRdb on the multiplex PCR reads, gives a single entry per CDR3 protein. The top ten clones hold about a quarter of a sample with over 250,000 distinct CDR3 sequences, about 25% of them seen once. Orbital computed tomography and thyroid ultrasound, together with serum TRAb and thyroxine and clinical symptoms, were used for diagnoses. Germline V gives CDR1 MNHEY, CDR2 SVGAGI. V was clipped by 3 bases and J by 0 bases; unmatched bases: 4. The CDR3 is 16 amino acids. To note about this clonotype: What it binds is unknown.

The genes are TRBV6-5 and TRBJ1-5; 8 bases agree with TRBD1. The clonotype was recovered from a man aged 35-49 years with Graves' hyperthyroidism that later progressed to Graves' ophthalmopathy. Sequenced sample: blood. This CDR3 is CASSYAGGLSNQPQHF. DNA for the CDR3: TGTGCCAGCAGTTATGCAGGGGGCCTTAGCAATCAGCCCCAGCATTTT.